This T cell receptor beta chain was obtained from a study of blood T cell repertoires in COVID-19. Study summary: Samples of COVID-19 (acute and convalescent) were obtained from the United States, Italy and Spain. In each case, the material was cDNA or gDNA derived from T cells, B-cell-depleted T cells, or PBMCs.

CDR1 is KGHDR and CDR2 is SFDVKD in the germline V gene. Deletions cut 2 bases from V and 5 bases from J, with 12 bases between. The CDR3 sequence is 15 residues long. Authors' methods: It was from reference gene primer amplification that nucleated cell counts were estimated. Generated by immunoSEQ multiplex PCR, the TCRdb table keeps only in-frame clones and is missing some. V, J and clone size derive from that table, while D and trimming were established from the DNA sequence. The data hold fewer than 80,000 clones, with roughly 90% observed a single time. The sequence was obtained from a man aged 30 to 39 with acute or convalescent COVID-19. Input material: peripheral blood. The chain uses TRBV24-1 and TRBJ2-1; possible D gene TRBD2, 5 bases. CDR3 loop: CATSDSSDWNNEQFF. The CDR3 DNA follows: TGTGCCACCAGTGATTCATCGGACTGGAACAATGAGCAGTTCTTC.